The T cell receptor (beta chain) described here comes from a study of graft-versus-host responses after intestinal transplantation. Across the whole study: Every recipient had anti-thymocyte globulin induction and about three years of tacrolimus plus steroids.

This table comes from immunoSEQ multiplex PCR, and its TCRdb copy is limited to in-frame clones, with some not included. The repertoire holds about 88,000 clones, with approximately 89% as singletons. This CDR3 region has 12 residues. Per germline, CDR1 KGHSH and CDR2 LQKENI. Trimming removed 3 bases at V and 5 bases at J, with 8 bases between. Study outcomes and limitations: Patients who carried graft-donor T cell macrochimerism also had high graft-versus-host to host-versus-graft clonal ratios in their allografts. The marrow of recipients harbored GvH clones, and ileum or blood showed some of them first.

Notes on this clone: The antigen remains unidentified.

This specimen was unstimulated CD4+ T cells sorted from spleen or lymph node cells, taken before transplant. The clonotype was recovered from a human donor who was the organ donor for an intestinal transplant. The chain couples TRBV18 to TRBJ2-7, with D possibly TRBD2 on 6 matching bases. CDR3: CASSPGGDEQYF. The CDR3 DNA is TGTGCCAGCTCACCGGGGGGAGACGAGCAGTACTTC.